A selection of T cell receptor beta chains follows, all from one sample in a study of neurological immune-mediated disorders. In TCRdb, the 5' RACE reads were re-called with MiXCR into one record per CDR3 protein. The sample lists about 31,000 distinct CDR3 sequences; about 3.8% were seen once. Sequencing input: CD4+ T cells from blood. Receptors were obtained from a woman aged 40-49 years in good health. Both conserved end residues are part of each CDR3. A D gene is named only where the DNA matches it firmly. Size values are once, few and many counts, or a class for expanded clones, and some rows have none.

>many|TRBJ2-6|.|TRBV5-1
TGCGCCAGCAGCTTGGACGGCATCAACTCTGGGGCCAACGTCCTGACTTTC
CASSLDGINSGANVLTF
>many|TRBJ1-2|TRBD1|TRBV12-3/TRBV12-4
TGTGCCAGCAGTCTTATGGGACAGGGGGCCGGGAACTATGGCTACACCTTC
CASSLMGQGAGNYGYTF
>many|TRBJ1-1|TRBD1|TRBV20-1
TGCAGTGCAACCGGGACAGCGAAGAACACTGAAGCTTTCTTT
CSATGTAKNTEAFF
>many|TRBJ2-3|.|TRBV6-4
TGTGCCAGCAGTGACTCGGGAGATACGCAGTATTTT
CASSDSGDTQYF
>many|TRBJ2-1|.|TRBV28
TGTGCCAGCAGTTTATCTCCCCAGAGGGGTGAGCAGTTCTTC
CASSLSPQRGEQFF
>many|TRBJ1-2|.|TRBV2
TGTGCCAGCAAGAGAGGGGATACAAACTATGGCTACACCTTC
CASKRGDTNYGYTF
>many|TRBJ2-6|.|TRBV3-1
TGTGCCAGCAGCCAAGTTAGCGGCACTGGGGCCAACGTCCTGACTTTC
CASSQVSGTGANVLTF
>few|TRBJ2-5|.|TRBV7-6
TGTGCCAGCGCAAAGTTTTTGGAGACCCAGTACTTC
CASAKFLETQYF
>many|TRBJ1-6|.|TRBV20-1
TGCAGTGCTAGTCGTCAGAACTCCTATAATTCACCCCTCCACTTT
CSASRQNSYNSPLHF
>many|TRBJ1-5|.|TRBV15
TGTGCCACCAGCAGAGATACTCAGCCCCAGCATTTT
CATSRDTQPQHF
>.|TRBJ2-1|.|TRBV20-1
TGCAGTGCTAGAGGGGGGGGCCGAGGGAATGAGCAGTTCTTC
CSARGGGRGNEQFF
>many|TRBJ1-1|TRBD1|TRBV7-9
TGTGCCAGCAGCTTCAACCGGGACAGGGGCTCCACTGAAGCTTTCTTT
CASSFNRDRGSTEAFF
>many|TRBJ1-2|TRBD1|TRBV11-2
TGTGCCAGCAGCATGGGGGGACAGGGGGCGCGCGGCTACACCTTC
CASSMGGQGARGYTF
>many|TRBJ2-1|.|TRBV3-1
TGTGCCAGCAGCCCACCCTCGGGACACCACTCCTACAATGAGCAGTTCTTC
CASSPPSGHHSYNEQFF
>many|TRBJ2-7|TRBD1|TRBV5-1
TGCGCCAGCAGCTTGCGGACAGGGGGCACCCCGTCCTACGAGCAGTACTTC
CASSLRTGGTPSYEQYF
>many|TRBJ1-5|.|TRBV20-1
TGCAGTGCCCACGGTCCGAAAGAACCTCCCAATCAGCCCCAGCATTTT
CSAHGPKEPPNQPQHF
>many|TRBJ2-5|TRBD2|TRBV20-1
TGCAGTGCTAGGGGAGGGACTAGCGGGGGGAGGTCCCAGTACTTC
CSARGGTSGGRSQYF
>many|TRBJ2-7|TRBD2|TRBV7-2
TGTGCCAGCAGCTTAGCGGGAGGGAACTCCTACGAGCAGTACTTC
CASSLAGGNSYEQYF
>many|TRBJ1-2|.|TRBV29-1
TGCAGCGTTGTGCCAGGGGCTAACTATGGCTACACCTTC
CSVVPGANYGYTF
>medium-sized|TRBJ2-7|.|TRBV5-1
TGCGCCAGCAGCTCAGGGACGGGCTCCTACGAGCAGTACTTC
CASSSGTGSYEQYF
>many|TRBJ2-1|.|TRBV30
TGTGCCTGGAGTGTACGAGGAAGAAATGAGCAGTTCTTC
CAWSVRGRNEQFF
>many|TRBJ2-7|.|TRBV29-1
TGCAGCGTTGGGTTTCCTCCAGCCTACGAGCAGTACTTC
CSVGFPPAYEQYF
>many|TRBJ1-1|.|TRBV6-1
TGTGCCAGCACCCGGCGTCCGAAAGAGACGACTGAAACTTTCTTT
CASTRRPKETTETFF
>many|TRBJ1-5|.|TRBV25-1
TGTGCCAGCAGTGTAGGCAATCAGCCCCAGCATTTT
CASSVGNQPQHF
>many|TRBJ2-1|.|TRBV7-3
TGTGCCAGCAGCTTACGACGCGACAATGAGCAGTTCTTC
CASSLRRDNEQFF
>many|TRBJ1-6|TRBD1|TRBV20-1
TGCAGTGCTGGTCGGGACAGCCGTAATTCACCCCTCCACTTT
CSAGRDSRNSPLHF
>many|TRBJ1-1|.|TRBV5-1
TGCGCCAGCAGCTTGGAGGTCTCCAACACTGAAGCTTTCTTT
CASSLEVSNTEAFF
>many|TRBJ2-1|TRBD2|TRBV20-1
TGCAGTGCTAGGAGGCTAGCGGGGGGTTACAATGAGCAGTTCTTC
CSARRLAGGYNEQFF
>many|TRBJ2-3|TRBD1|TRBV10-3
TGTGCCATCAGTGATCCAAACAGGGGGCGCATCAATTTT
CAISDPNRGRINF
>many|TRBJ1-1|.|TRBV15
TGTGCCACCAGCAGGGGAGGTCGACAGGTAGCTGAAGCTTTCTTT
CATSRGGRQVAEAFF
>many|TRBJ2-1|.|TRBV20-1
TGCAGTGCTTACCTGAGGGACAAGTCCCTACTCGTCTTC
CSAYLRDKSLLVF
>many|TRBJ2-2|.|TRBV14
TGTGCCAGCAGCCAAGATCCGGACACCGGGGAGCTGTTTTTT
CASSQDPDTGELFF
>many|TRBJ2-1|.|TRBV20-1
TGCAGTGTGGGGGCGGTTTCCTACAATGAGCAGTTCTTC
CSVGAVSYNEQFF
>many|TRBJ2-1|TRBD2|TRBV20-1
TGCAGTGCTAATGCGGGAGCCTACAATGAGCAGTTCTTC
CSANAGAYNEQFF
>many|TRBJ1-2|.|TRBV20-1
TGCAGTGCTAGTCACTTAAGGACGAGTTTGTTGGGCTACACCTTC
CSASHLRTSLLGYTF